The sequence of this T cell receptor beta chain was determined in a study of PD-L1 blockade in urothelial cancer. Background on the study: Blood samples contained a median around 130,000 T cells.

Profiled with immunoSEQ multiplex PCR; TCRdb holds only in-frame clones, not every one. The sample holds tens of thousands of clones, 65% to 90% seen once. Noted time point: pretreatment peripheral blood. The CDR3 is 12 amino acids. The germline V gene encodes CDR1 GTSNPN and CDR2 SVGIG (reference sequence). V dropped 3 bases and J dropped 5 bases, with 10 bases sitting between them. The J gene is TRBJ1-1, the V gene TRBV30, with unresolved D. The input for sequencing was PBMCs, taken around atezolizumab (anti-PD-L1) treatment. The receptor was isolated from a man between 60 and 70 years old with urothelial cancer. The DNA for the CDR3 is TGTGCCTGGAGCGCGGGTCGGACTGAAGCTTTCTTT. This codes for CAWSAGRTEAFF.